The rows below give T cell receptor beta chains drawn from one sample of a study of technical replicates of blood from a few donors. The assay was immunoSEQ multiplex PCR, and TCRdb's table has in-frame clones only and misses some. The sample records about 84,000 clones, roughly 97% being singletons. The sequenced sample was T cells isolated from PBMCs. Receptors originate from a human donor in good health. CDR3s leave out the opening cysteine and the closing phenylalanine or tryptophan.

CDR3	V	J
ASGSGGWDREREQY	TRBV7-6	TRBJ2-7
ASSLRGGGYGYT	TRBV5-4	TRBJ1-2
AWSPGGQPQH	TRBV30	TRBJ1-5
ASSIRRQSLNQPQH	TRBV19	TRBJ1-5
ASDGSAGGEKLF	TRBV6-1	TRBJ1-4
ASAQGGAGDNEQF	TRBV6-4	TRBJ2-1
ASSPWGPETQY	TRBV7-2	TRBJ2-5
ASSYSGQGAYEQY	TRBV6-5	TRBJ2-7
ASSLAGTDSYEQY	TRBV5-6	TRBJ2-7
ASRLDRNYGYT	TRBV6-5	TRBJ1-2
ASSLQGLAGYEQY	TRBV4-1	TRBJ2-7
ASSGQGGWETQY	TRBV19	TRBJ2-5
ASSLSGNYGYT	TRBV5-5	TRBJ1-2
ASSGETGVDNEQF	TRBV2	TRBJ2-1
ASGLAGVYEQY	TRBV27	TRBJ2-7
ASSGTGVAQKPYEQY	TRBV28	TRBJ2-7
ASTGTGALYQPQH	TRBV19	TRBJ1-5
ASRPSGTGVFGYT	TRBV5-6	TRBJ1-2
ATRTGSQETQY	TRBV28	TRBJ2-5
ASSSPIPRGNNPNTIY	TRBV19	TRBJ1-3
ASSFAGEATNEKLF	TRBV28	TRBJ1-4
ASSLGTGRTEAF	TRBV7-3	TRBJ1-1
ASSDRGSAQH	TRBV13	TRBJ1-5
ASSEYLADVDGYT	TRBV25-1	TRBJ1-2
ASSRRSGGTTDTQY	TRBV2	TRBJ2-3
ASSQDSYRGVRAF	TRBV14	TRBJ1-1
ASSLTPGAYNEQF	TRBV5-6	TRBJ2-1
AWTTVGGRFEAF	TRBV30	TRBJ1-1
ASSLWTGRGTEAF	TRBV5-1	TRBJ1-1
ASSSVENHPTGELF	TRBV5-1	TRBJ2-2
ASSVDRGSFSYT	TRBV5-1	TRBJ1-2
SVVGREPRNSPLH	TRBV29-1	TRBJ1-6
ASSQGTVSYEQY	TRBV4-1	TRBJ2-7
ASSQDRGLYNEQF	TRBV5-4	TRBJ2-1
ASSSWTGSHGYT	TRBV6-4	TRBJ1-2
ASSEKTGLNTEAF	TRBV6-1	TRBJ1-1
ASSLYLGPPGNTIY	TRBV5-5	TRBJ1-3
ASSYFGHNEQF	TRBV6-6	TRBJ2-1
ASSYSGGGDQETQY	TRBV6-6	TRBJ2-5
ASRAGTARPVYGYT	TRBV2	TRBJ1-2
ASSPSGGGTGELF	TRBV7-3	TRBJ2-2
ASSYGTGFGYT	TRBV6-5	TRBJ1-2
SVESGNHTYEQY	TRBV29-1	TRBJ2-7
ASSLAGSTDTQY	TRBV5-4	TRBJ2-3
ASRSDRVGQPQH	TRBV6-5	TRBJ1-5
ASSQASGKNEQF	TRBV4-1	TRBJ2-1
ASQLGQGNEKLF	TRBV5-1	TRBJ1-4
ASSISGNAYNEQF	TRBV19	TRBJ2-1
ASSTGLPNEQF	TRBV19	TRBJ2-1
ASRGSYNEQF	TRBV6-5	TRBJ2-1
ASRRRNGEYQETQY	TRBV5-1	TRBJ2-5
ASGLERGFETSQPQH	TRBV12-5	TRBJ1-5
ASIELGVGEQF	TRBV28	TRBJ2-1
ASSRGGYTDTQY	TRBV5-1	TRBJ2-3
ASSLGWTGGGYEQY	TRBV5-6	TRBJ2-7
ASSLLPWVSGSGTGELF	TRBV7-9	TRBJ2-2
ATQAEWSDLYGYT	TRBV7-9	TRBJ1-2
ASSLRLAGGRTQETQY	TRBV7-6	TRBJ2-5